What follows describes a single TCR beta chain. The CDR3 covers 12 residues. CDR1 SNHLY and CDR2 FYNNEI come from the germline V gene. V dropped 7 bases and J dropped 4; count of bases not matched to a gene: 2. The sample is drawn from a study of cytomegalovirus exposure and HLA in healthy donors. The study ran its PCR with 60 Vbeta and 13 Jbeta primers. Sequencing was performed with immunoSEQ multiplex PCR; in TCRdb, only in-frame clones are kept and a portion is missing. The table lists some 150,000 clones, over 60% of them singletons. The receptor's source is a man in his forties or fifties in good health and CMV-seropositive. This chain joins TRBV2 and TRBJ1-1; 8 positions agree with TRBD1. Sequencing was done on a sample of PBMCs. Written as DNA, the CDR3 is TGTGCCAGCACGCAGGGGGCCACTGAAGCTTTCTTT. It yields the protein CASTQGATEAFF.